This T cell receptor (beta chain) was observed in a study of cytomegalovirus exposure and HLA in healthy donors. Study outcomes and limitations: An Asian-associated ancestry cluster reportedly showed fewer N-insertions than the roughly 600-donor mean in a later analysis. HLA alleles showed associations with approximately 15,000 TCR beta sequences in a later analysis, at a 0.05 false discovery rate.

Of note for this clone: Its antigen is currently unknown.

The donors comprised healthy bone marrow donors. CDR3 length: 14 residues. With V trimmed by 0 bases and J by 6 bases, 4 bases remained unmatched. CDR1 and CDR2 from the germline V gene are MNHEY and SVGAGI. The study ran its PCR with 60 Vbeta and 13 Jbeta primers. Only in-frame clones appear in the TCRdb table, and some are missing; sequencing was by immunoSEQ multiplex PCR. This table holds approximately 110,000 clones, about 79% found once. This clonotype was sampled from a man aged 45-60 years in good health and CMV-seronegative. The J gene is TRBJ1-1, the V gene TRBV6-5, with 7 nucleotides matching TRBD1. The sample consisted of PBMCs. The CDR3: CASSYSTGSAEAFF. The DNA for the CDR3 is TGTGCCAGCAGTTACTCGACAGGGAGCGCTGAAGCTTTCTTT.